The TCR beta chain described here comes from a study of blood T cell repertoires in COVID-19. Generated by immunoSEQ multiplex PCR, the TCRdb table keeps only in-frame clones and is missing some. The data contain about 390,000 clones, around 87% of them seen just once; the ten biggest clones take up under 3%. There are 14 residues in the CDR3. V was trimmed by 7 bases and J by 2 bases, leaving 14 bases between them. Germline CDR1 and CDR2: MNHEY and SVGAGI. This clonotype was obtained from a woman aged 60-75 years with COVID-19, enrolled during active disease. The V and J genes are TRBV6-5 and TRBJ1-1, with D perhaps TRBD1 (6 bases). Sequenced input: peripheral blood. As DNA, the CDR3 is TGTGCCAGCACCAAACAGGGTATCAACACTGAAGCTTTCTTT. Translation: CASTKQGINTEAFF.